These T cell receptor beta chains were read from a single sample in a study of blood T cells in healthy people across ages. Each CDR3 protein is one row after TCRdb ran MiXCR on the 5' RACE reads. The table lists 780,000 or so distinct CDR3 sequences, 50% to 65% of them singletons. The sequencing sample was made of blood. Receptor source: a man at least 80 years old in good health. Each CDR3 is given with its conserved first and last residue. Each record gives: D gene, V gene, J gene, clone size, CDR3 DNA, CDR3 protein. A D gene is named only where the DNA matches it firmly. Some rows mark clone size as missing; the rest say once, few, many or name a class of expanded clone.

d_gene: TRBD1; v_gene: TRBV10-3; j_gene: TRBJ2-7; abundance: NA; CDR3nt: TGTGCCACCGGGACAGGGGCCGAGCAGTACTTC; CDR3aa: CATGTGAEQYF
d_gene: TRBD2; v_gene: TRBV20-1; j_gene: TRBJ2-7; abundance: NA; CDR3nt: TGCAGTGCCGACTCCCGTAGCGGGATTCCCTACGAGCAGTACTTC; CDR3aa: CSADSRSGIPYEQYF
d_gene: NA; v_gene: TRBV28; j_gene: TRBJ2-2; abundance: NA; CDR3nt: TGTGCCAGCAAGGTCACCGGGGAGCTGTTTTTT; CDR3aa: CASKVTGELFF
d_gene: TRBD2; v_gene: TRBV20-1; j_gene: TRBJ2-7; abundance: few; CDR3nt: TGCAGTGCCGGGGTGGCTAGCGGGAGAGGGTCCTACGAGCAGTACTTC; CDR3aa: CSAGVASGRGSYEQYF
d_gene: NA; v_gene: TRBV7-3; j_gene: TRBJ2-2; abundance: NA; CDR3nt: TGTGCCAGCAGCTTAAAAGGGAGGCCCGGCACCGGGGAGCTGTTTTTT; CDR3aa: CASSLKGRPGTGELFF
d_gene: TRBD1; v_gene: TRBV11-2; j_gene: TRBJ1-6; abundance: NA; CDR3nt: TGTGCCAGCAGCTACGACAGGGGTGGATCACCCCTCCACTTT; CDR3aa: CASSYDRGGSPLHF
d_gene: NA; v_gene: TRBV5-1; j_gene: TRBJ1-2; abundance: few; CDR3nt: TGCGCCAGCAGCTTGGAATCGGCGGGCCGGGGTGGCTACACCTTC; CDR3aa: CASSLESAGRGGYTF
d_gene: TRBD1; v_gene: TRBV27; j_gene: TRBJ2-3; abundance: NA; CDR3nt: TGTGCCAGCAGTCCCGACAGGGGGAGAGACGCGTATTTT; CDR3aa: CASSPDRGRDAYF
d_gene: TRBD2; v_gene: TRBV12-3/TRBV12-4; j_gene: TRBJ2-5; abundance: NA; CDR3nt: TGTGCCAGCAGGCGGACTAGCGGGCATTACCAAGAGACCCAGTACTTC; CDR3aa: CASRRTSGHYQETQYF
d_gene: NA; v_gene: TRBV2; j_gene: TRBJ2-7; abundance: few; CDR3nt: TGTGCCACCTCGGGTTTCGAGTACGAGCAGTACTTC; CDR3aa: CATSGFEYEQYF
d_gene: TRBD2; v_gene: TRBV20-1; j_gene: TRBJ2-4; abundance: once; CDR3nt: TGCAGTGCTAGAGGGACGGGACTAGCAGCTCGGCAGTACTTC; CDR3aa: CSARGTGLAARQYF
d_gene: NA; v_gene: TRBV6-4; j_gene: TRBJ1-2; abundance: NA; CDR3nt: TGTGCCAGCAGAGCGGACCGAGGATCCTATGGCTACACCTTC; CDR3aa: CASRADRGSYGYTF
d_gene: NA; v_gene: TRBV7-9; j_gene: TRBJ2-1; abundance: once; CDR3nt: TGTGCCAGCAGCTTAAGAGGGCGCGACAATGAGCAGTTCTTC; CDR3aa: CASSLRGRDNEQFF
d_gene: NA; v_gene: TRBV27; j_gene: TRBJ2-1; abundance: NA; CDR3nt: TGTGCCAGCAGTTTTTTCCGAACGGCTGAGCAGTTCTTC; CDR3aa: CASSFFRTAEQFF
d_gene: NA; v_gene: TRBV5-1; j_gene: TRBJ1-6; abundance: NA; CDR3nt: TGCGCCAGCAGCTCGGGTGATTCTAATTCACCCCTCCACTTT; CDR3aa: CASSSGDSNSPLHF
d_gene: NA; v_gene: TRBV3-1; j_gene: TRBJ2-1; abundance: few; CDR3nt: TGTGCCAGCAGCCACCTGGGGGAGCAGTTCTTC; CDR3aa: CASSHLGEQFF